This TCR beta chain stems from a study of T cell responses to AZD1222 COVID-19 vaccine. Notes on the study in general: Reportedly, nearly half the spike-specific TCRs target unmutated variant regions. CD4 TCRs associated with vaccination spanned spike, dominating at 160-218 and 743-854.

This clone was picked up one time. The antigen is not known. The V gene end was trimmed by 6 bases and the J gene end by 2 bases; junction bases not matched to a gene: 7. The CDR3 is made up of 16 amino acids. Germline V gene lookup returns CDR1 LNHDA and CDR2 SQIVND (reference sequence). Sequencing used immunoSEQ multiplex PCR; TCRdb keeps in-frame clones, though not all of them. The table lists around 87,000 clones, around 91% of them singletons, with about 2.5% in the top ten. The sample was peripheral blood, taken 28 days after the second AZD1222 dose. This receptor was taken from an adult who received the AZD1222 COVID-19 vaccine. The V and J genes are TRBV19 and TRBJ1-2; 12 nucleotides line up with TRBD1. DNA for the CDR3: TGTGCCAGTAGGACAACCGGGACAGGGGGCAACTATGGCTACACCTTC. Translated: CASRTTGTGGNYGYTF.